This T cell receptor beta chain was captured by sequencing in a study of T cells after yellow fever vaccination. Trimming cost V 6 bases and J 13 bases, with 13 bases left between them. CDR3 length: 12 residues. Per the germline V gene, CDR1 is MDHEN and CDR2 is SYDVKM. TCRdb re-analysed the 5' RACE reads in MiXCR, keeping a single row per CDR3 protein. The sample includes about 240,000 distinct CDR3 sequences, more than 3.5% of them seen just once. This clonotype showed up many times. The receptor was derived from a man between 18 and 35 years old who received the YFV17D yellow fever vaccine. The starting material was PBMCs, obtained 15 days after the yellow fever booster vaccination. This chain links TRBV28 with TRBJ2-6, with D uncertain. The CDR3 is CASRTNVEVLTF. In DNA form, the CDR3 reads TGTGCCAGCAGGACAAATGTAGAAGTCCTGACTTTC.